The 14 T cell receptor beta chains in this list originate from one sample, sequenced in a study of T cells in localized non-small cell lung cancer. Generated by immunoSEQ multiplex PCR, the TCRdb table keeps only in-frame clones and is missing some. The data show 20,000 to 25,000 clones, with about 88% seen just once and 2% to 2.5% held by the top ten. Specimen: peripheral blood, collected before any cancer treatment. These TCRs come from a man between 40 and 75 years old with stage I lung adenocarcinoma.

V is TRBV29-1 and J is TRBJ1-1; tentatively, D is TRBD1 (6 bases). This CDR3 has 12 residues. Germline CDR1 and CDR2: SQVTM and ANQGSEA. The V end lost 7 bases, the J end lost 8 bases, and 17 bases lay between the germline ends. CDR3 residues: CSARFGGTEAFF. The CDR3, as DNA: TGCAGCGCGCGCTTCGGGGGGACAGAAGCTTTCTTT.

The chain employs TRBV7-9 and TRBJ2-3; 7 bases fit TRBD2. With 5 bases clipped from V and 4 bases from J, the junction kept 6 bases outside the gene matches. This CDR3 comprises 14 residues. Germline CDR1 reads SEHNR; CDR2 reads FQNEAQ (reference sequence). For the CDR3, the DNA is TGTGCCAGCAGCCATAGCGGGTCGTCAGATACGCAGTATTTT. Translation: CASSHSGSSDTQYF.

This chain connects TRBV28 to TRBJ2-7; D perhaps matches TRBD1 (5 bases). The germline V gene encodes CDR1 MDHEN and CDR2 SYDVKM. V was pared by 5 bases and J by 7 bases, with 18 bases between. The CDR3 contains 14 residues. In nucleotides, the CDR3 is TGTGCCAGCAGTACAATAGGGGCGTCGGAGGAGCAGTACTTC. Amino acids: CASSTIGASEEQYF.

V and J are TRBV5-4 and TRBJ2-1, with a possible D match to TRBD1 (6 bases). Per the germline V gene, CDR1 is SGHNT and CDR2 is YYREEE (reference sequence). The length of the CDR3 is 12 residues. Trimming removed 4 bases at V and 14 bases at J, with 16 bases between. The CDR3 spells CASSRNREKEFF. The CDR3 DNA reads TGTGCCAGCAGCAGAAACAGGGAAAAAGAGTTCTTC.

The rearrangement links TRBV28 to TRBJ2-3, with TRBD2 matching 10 bases. Per germline, CDR1 MDHEN and CDR2 SYDVKM. The length of the CDR3 is 16 residues. V lost 1 base, J lost 5 bases, and 6 bases stayed unmatched. The DNA of the CDR3 is TGTGCCAGCAGTTTATCCGGGACTAGCGTCAGAGATACGCAGTATTTT. Its protein product is CASSLSGTSVRDTQYF.

The chain has TRBV2 and TRBJ2-3; 7 bases align to TRBD2. V gave up 5 bases and J gave up 3 bases; unmatched junction bases: 5. Germline V CDR1 and CDR2: SNHLY, FYNNEI. The CDR3 is made up of 14 amino acids. CDR3 nucleotide sequence: TGTGCCAGCAGTTCGGGGGGTGGGACAGATACGCAGTATTTT. Protein: CASSSGGGTDTQYF.

V usage is TRBV9 and J usage is TRBJ1-5; D gene ambiguous. Germline V CDR1 and CDR2: SGDLS, YYNGEE. This CDR3 spans 13 amino acids. V gave up 0 bases and J gave up 5 bases, with 6 bases separating them. CDR3 region: CASSVGADQPQHF. The CDR3 coding sequence is TGTGCCAGCAGCGTAGGGGCAGATCAGCCCCAGCATTTT.

A remark on this clone: A much larger clone differs from this one at a single base, so this may be a read error. This CDR3 reads CASSLDDLLSYTF. CDR3 nucleotides: TGTGCCAGCAGCTTGGACGACCTTCTCAGCTACACCTTC. The V gene is TRBV6-5, the J gene TRBJ1-2, with no clear D. The CDR3 is 13 residues long. From germline, CDR1 is MNHEY and CDR2 SVGAGI. V was trimmed by 6 bases and J by 9 bases, leaving 17 bases between them.

About this clone itself: Other DNA sequences in this sample translate to the same CDR3. This sequence joins TRBV11-3 and TRBJ2-1; TRBD2 agrees at 7 bases. V dropped 1 base and J dropped 10; count of bases not matched to a gene: 1. This CDR3 region has 12 residues. CDR1 and CDR2 from the germline V gene are SGHNT and YENEEA. The CDR3 loop is CASSLGAGEQFF. The CDR3 nucleotides read TGTGCCAGCAGCTTAGGAGCGGGGGAGCAGTTCTTC.

This clone was counted once. The chain joins TRBV15 to TRBJ2-6; D unresolved. The germline V gene has CDR1 LNHNV and CDR2 YYDKDF (reference sequence). The CDR3 sequence is 15 residues long. The V gene lost 0 bases and the J gene lost 0 bases, with 3 bases spanning the gap. CDR3: CATSRDNSGANVLTF. The CDR3, as DNA: TGTGCCACCAGCAGAGATAACTCTGGGGCCAACGTCCTGACTTTC.

This clone was found a few times. The genes are TRBV6-4 and TRBJ1-2, with 11 bases aligning to TRBD1. CDR1 and CDR2 from the germline V gene are MRHNA and SNTAGT. Trimming at V came to 2 bases and at J to 4 bases, leaving 6 bases not matched to a gene. The CDR3 is made up of 16 amino acids. The CDR3 loop is CASSDTGQGVPYGYTF. The CDR3 DNA follows: TGTGCCAGCAGTGACACGGGACAGGGGGTCCCCTATGGCTACACCTTC.

The V and J genes are TRBV7-9 and TRBJ2-7; maybe TRBD1 (5 bases). This CDR3 comprises 14 residues. V was cut by 1 base and J by 0 bases, with 7 bases left in between. Looked up from germline, CDR1 is SEHNR and CDR2 is FQNEAQ (reference sequence). The CDR3 spells CASSLVTASYEQYF. CDR3 nucleotide sequence: TGTGCCAGCAGCTTAGTGACAGCCTCCTACGAGCAGTACTTC.

This chain connects TRBV28 to TRBJ2-2; TRBD2 aligns across 12 bases. Germline CDR1 reads MDHEN; CDR2 reads SYDVKM. The CDR3 covers 16 residues. J gave up 10 bases and V 7 bases, and 13 bases lay outside the gene matches. CDR3 nucleotides: TGTGCCAGCACGTCCTCTAGCGGGAGGGTTCTTAAGGAGCTGTTTTTT. As protein: CASTSSSGRVLKELFF.

The rearrangement joins TRBV5-1 to TRBJ1-2; 10 bases agree with TRBD1. From germline, CDR1 is SGHRS and CDR2 YFSETQ. This CDR3 spans 14 amino acids. V lost 4 bases to trimming and J lost 6 bases; unmatched junction nucleotides: 6. The CDR3 DNA follows: TGCGCCAGCAGCCTCCTCGGACAGGGGGATGGCTACACCTTC. Residues: CASSLLGQGDGYTF.